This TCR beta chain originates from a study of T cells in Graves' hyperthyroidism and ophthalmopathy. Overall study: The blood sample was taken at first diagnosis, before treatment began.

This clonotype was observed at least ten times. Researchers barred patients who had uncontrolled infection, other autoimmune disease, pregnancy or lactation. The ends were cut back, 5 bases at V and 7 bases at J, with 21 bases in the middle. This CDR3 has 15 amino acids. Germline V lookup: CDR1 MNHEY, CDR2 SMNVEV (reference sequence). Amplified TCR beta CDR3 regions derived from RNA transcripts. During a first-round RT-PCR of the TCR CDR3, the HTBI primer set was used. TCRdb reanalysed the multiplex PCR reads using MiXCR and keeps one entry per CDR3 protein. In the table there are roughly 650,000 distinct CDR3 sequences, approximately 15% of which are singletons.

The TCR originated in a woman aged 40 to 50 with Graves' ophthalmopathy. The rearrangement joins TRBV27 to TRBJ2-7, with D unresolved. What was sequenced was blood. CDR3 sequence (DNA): TGTGCCAGCAGTCCCTCGTTGCGCGCCTCCGGGGAGCAGTACTTC. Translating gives CASSPSLRASGEQYF.